This TCR beta chain was captured by sequencing in a study of cytomegalovirus exposure and HLA in healthy donors. In the study overall: Researchers found that approximately 77% of almost 400 genotyped donors fell within the Caucasian-associated ancestry cluster. General study results and limits: As confirmed in vitro, three CMV-associated chains were specific for CMV antigens. Most TCRs appeared rarely, but some public TCRs recurred in many donors.

As for this clone: Its antigen is still unknown.

The V and J ends lost 3 bases and 10 bases, in that order; junction bases with no gene match: 11. Germline values: CDR1 KGHSH, CDR2 LQKENI. The CDR3 consists of 16 residues. Use of 60 Vbeta and 13 Jbeta primers characterized the PCR. Method: immunoSEQ multiplex PCR; TCRdb's copy keeps in-frame clones and lacks some. The table includes tens of thousands of clones, approximately 83% detected once. This receptor was identified in a man aged 40-55 years in good health and CMV-seronegative. Sequenced material: PBMCs. The chain couples TRBV18 to TRBJ2-1, with TRBD2 matching over 11 bases. In DNA form, the CDR3 reads TGTGCCAGCTCACCTGTAGCGGGGGGGCCGGGGCAGGAGCAGTTCTTC. Its protein product is CASSPVAGGPGQEQFF. Full variable domain (rest looked up from reference TRBV18 and TRBJ2-1): NAGVMQNPRHLVRRRGQEARLRCSPMKGHSHVYWYRQLPEEGLKFMVYLQKENIIDESGMPKERFSAEFPKEGPSILRIQQVVRGDSAAYFCASSPVAGGPGQEQFFGPGTRLTVL.